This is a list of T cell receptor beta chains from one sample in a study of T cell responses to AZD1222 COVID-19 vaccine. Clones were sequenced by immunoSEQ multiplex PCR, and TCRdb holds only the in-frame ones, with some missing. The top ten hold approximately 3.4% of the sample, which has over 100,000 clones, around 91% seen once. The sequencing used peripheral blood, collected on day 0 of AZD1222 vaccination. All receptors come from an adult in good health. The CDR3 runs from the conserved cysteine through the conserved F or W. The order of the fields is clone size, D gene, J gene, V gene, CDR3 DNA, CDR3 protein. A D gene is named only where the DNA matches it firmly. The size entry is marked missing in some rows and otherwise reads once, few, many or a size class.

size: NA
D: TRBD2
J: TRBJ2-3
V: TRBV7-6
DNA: TGTGCCAGCAGCCCAGGTCCTAGCGGGGGCCCCTCACGCACAGATACGCAGTATTTT
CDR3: CASSPGPSGGPSRTDTQYF

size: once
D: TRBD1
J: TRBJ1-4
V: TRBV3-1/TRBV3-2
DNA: TGTGCCAGCACCTCGGGACAGGGGTATGAAAAACTGTTTTTT
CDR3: CASTSGQGYEKLFF

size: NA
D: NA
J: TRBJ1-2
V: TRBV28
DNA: TGTGCCAGCAGTCCCCCCCGGAGAAACTATGGCTACACCTTC
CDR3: CASSPPRRNYGYTF

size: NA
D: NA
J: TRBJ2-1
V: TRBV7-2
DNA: TGTGCCAGCAGCCCCCTTGTAGGGACCCTCAATGAGCAGTTCTTC
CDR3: CASSPLVGTLNEQFF

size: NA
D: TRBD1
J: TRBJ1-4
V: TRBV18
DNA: TGTGCCAGCTCCCCTACAGGGGACGACGAAAAACTGTTTTTT
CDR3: CASSPTGDDEKLFF

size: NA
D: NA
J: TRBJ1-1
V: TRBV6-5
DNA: TGTGCCAGCACTGTAGAGTCGAACACTGAAGCTTTCTTT
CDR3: CASTVESNTEAFF

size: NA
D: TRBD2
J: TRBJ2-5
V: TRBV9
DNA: TGTGCCAGCAGCGTAGCTAGCGGGGGGGCATATGAGACCCAGTACTTC
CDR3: CASSVASGGAYETQYF

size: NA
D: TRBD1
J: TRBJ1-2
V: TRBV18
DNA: TGTGCCAGCTCACCATATGTCGGTGGACAGGGGCGCGGCTACACCTTC
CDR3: CASSPYVGGQGRGYTF

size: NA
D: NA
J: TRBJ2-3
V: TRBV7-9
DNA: TGTGCCAGCAGCTTAGCGCCCCCAGATACGCAGTATTTT
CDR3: CASSLAPPDTQYF

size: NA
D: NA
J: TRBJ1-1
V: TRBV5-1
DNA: TGCGCCAGCAGCTTGGACAGGACGAACACTGAAGCTTTCTTT
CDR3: CASSLDRTNTEAFF

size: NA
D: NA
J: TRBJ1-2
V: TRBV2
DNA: TGTGCCAGCAGCGAAGGGAGTTACACCTTC
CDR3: CASSEGSYTF

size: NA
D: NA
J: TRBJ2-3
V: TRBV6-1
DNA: TGTGCCAGCAGTGAGAGGGGAACTTCCACAGATACGCAGTATTTT
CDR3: CASSERGTSTDTQYF

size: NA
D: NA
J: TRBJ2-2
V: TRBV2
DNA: TGTGCCAGCAGTGAGCTGGGGTCTACCGGGGAGCTGTTTTTT
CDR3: CASSELGSTGELFF

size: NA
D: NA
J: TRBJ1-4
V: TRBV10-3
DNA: TGTGCCATCAGTGACGTTAGCGCGACAACTAATGAAAAACTGTTTTTT
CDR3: CAISDVSATTNEKLFF

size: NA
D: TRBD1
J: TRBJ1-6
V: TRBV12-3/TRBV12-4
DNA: TGTGCCAGCGGGGGACAGTATAATTCACCCCTCCACTTT
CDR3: CASGGQYNSPLHF

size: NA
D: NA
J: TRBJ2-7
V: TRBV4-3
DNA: TGCGCCAGCAGCCAAGAGTTAGGCACCATCTACGAGCAGTACTTC
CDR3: CASSQELGTIYEQYF

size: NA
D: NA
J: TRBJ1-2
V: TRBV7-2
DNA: TGTGCCAGCAGCTTAGGTCCGGGCAGCTATGGCTACACCTTC
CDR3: CASSLGPGSYGYTF

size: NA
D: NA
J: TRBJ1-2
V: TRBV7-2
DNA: TGTGCCAGCAGCTTAGACAGCGGCTATGGCTACACCTTC
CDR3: CASSLDSGYGYTF

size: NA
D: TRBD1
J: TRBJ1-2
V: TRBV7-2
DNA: TGTGCCAGCAGCTCGCGAACCGGGACAGGGTTCTATGGCTACACCTTC
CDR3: CASSSRTGTGFYGYTF

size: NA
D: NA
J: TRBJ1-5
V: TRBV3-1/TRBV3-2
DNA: TGTGCCAGCAGCCAAGCCCAAGGGAGGGGGCCCCAGCATTTT
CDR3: CASSQAQGRGPQHF

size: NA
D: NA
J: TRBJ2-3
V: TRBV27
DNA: TGTGCCAGCAGTTTATGGGGCGGCACAGATACGCAGTATTTT
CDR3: CASSLWGGTDTQYF

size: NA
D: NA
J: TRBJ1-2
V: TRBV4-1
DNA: TGCGCCAGCAGCCAAGGATTTGAGAGGATTAACTATGGCTACACCTTC
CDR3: CASSQGFERINYGYTF

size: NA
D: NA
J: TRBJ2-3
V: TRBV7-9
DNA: TGCGGCACAGATACGCAGTATTTT
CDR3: CGTDTQYF

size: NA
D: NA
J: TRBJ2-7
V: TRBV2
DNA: TGTGCCACCGTCACCTACGAGCAGTACTTC
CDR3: CATVTYEQYF

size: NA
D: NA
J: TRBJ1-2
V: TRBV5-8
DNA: TGTGCCAGCAGCTCTCGTTGGATAACAGAGTATGGCTACACCTTC
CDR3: CASSSRWITEYGYTF

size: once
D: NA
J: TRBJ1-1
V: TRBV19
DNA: TGTGCCAGTAGTATACGGGCAGGGGAGTCTGAAGCTTTCTTT
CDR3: CASSIRAGESEAFF

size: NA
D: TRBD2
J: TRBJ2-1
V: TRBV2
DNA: TGTGCCAGCAGTGAAAGGACTAGCGGTAACAATGAGCAGTTCTTC
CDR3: CASSERTSGNNEQFF

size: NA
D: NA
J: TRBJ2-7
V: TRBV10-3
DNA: TGTGCCATCAGTGAGTCGGAAGGCCTAATTAACGAGCAGTACTTC
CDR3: CAISESEGLINEQYF

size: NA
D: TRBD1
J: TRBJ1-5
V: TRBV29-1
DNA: TGCAGCGCGAACGAGGGGGCAGGACAGCCCCAGCATTTT
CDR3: CSANEGAGQPQHF

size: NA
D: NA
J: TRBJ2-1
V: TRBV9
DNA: TGTGCCAGCGGGAGGACGAATGAGCAGTTCTTC
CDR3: CASGRTNEQFF

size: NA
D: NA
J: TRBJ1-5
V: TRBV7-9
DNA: TGTGCCAGCAGCTTAAGGGTCAATCAGCCCCAGCATTTT
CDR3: CASSLRVNQPQHF

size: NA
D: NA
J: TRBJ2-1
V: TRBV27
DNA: TGTGCCAGCAGTCACTCGACTAGGGGTGAGCAGTTCTTC
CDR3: CASSHSTRGEQFF

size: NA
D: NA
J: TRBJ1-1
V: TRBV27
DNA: TGTGCCAGCAGTCTAACGGGGGGCTGGAACACTGAAGCTTTCTTT
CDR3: CASSLTGGWNTEAFF

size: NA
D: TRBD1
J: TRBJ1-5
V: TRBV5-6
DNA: TGTGCCAGCAGCTGGGGACAGCGCAATCAGCCCCAGCATTTT
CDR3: CASSWGQRNQPQHF

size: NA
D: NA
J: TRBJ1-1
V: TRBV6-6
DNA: TGTGCCAGCCTGGACGGAAACATGAACACTGAAGCTTTCTTT
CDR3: CASLDGNMNTEAFF

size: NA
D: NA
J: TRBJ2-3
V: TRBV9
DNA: TGTGCCAGCAGCTCCCGAGGGGGGCAGGGGTATGGAGATACGCAGTATTTT
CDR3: CASSSRGGQGYGDTQYF

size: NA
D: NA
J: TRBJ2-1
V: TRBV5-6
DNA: TGTGCCAGCCAACCGGGAGTACTGGATGAGCAGTTCTTC
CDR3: CASQPGVLDEQFF

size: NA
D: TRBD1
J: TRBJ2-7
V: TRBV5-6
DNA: TGTGCCAGCAGCTGGTCCGGGACAGGACTATACGAGCAGTACTTC
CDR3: CASSWSGTGLYEQYF

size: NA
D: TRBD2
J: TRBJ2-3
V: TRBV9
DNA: TGTGCCAGCAGCGTAGAGGGGGGGACTAGCGGGACAGATACGCAGTATTTT
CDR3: CASSVEGGTSGTDTQYF

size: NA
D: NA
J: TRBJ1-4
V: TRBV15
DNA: TGTGCCACCAGCAACTACGAGGGTACTAATGAAAAACTGTTTTTT
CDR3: CATSNYEGTNEKLFF

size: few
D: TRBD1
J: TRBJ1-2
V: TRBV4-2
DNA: TGTGCCAGCAGCCAACAGGGGGCTCAAGCTAACTATGGCTACACCTTC
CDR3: CASSQQGAQANYGYTF

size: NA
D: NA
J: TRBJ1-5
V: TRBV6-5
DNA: TGTGCCAGCGAGAGAGGGGGAAGCAATCAGCCCCAGCATTTT
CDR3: CASERGGSNQPQHF

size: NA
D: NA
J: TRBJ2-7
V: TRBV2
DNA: TGTGCCAGCATGCGCACCAACCTTAACTACGAGCAGTACTTC
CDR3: CASMRTNLNYEQYF

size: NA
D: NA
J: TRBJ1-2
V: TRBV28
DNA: TGTGCCAGCAGACTAGTAGAGTATGGCTACACCTTC
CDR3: CASRLVEYGYTF

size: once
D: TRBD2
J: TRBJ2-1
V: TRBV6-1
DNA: TGTGCCAGCAGTGAAGGCAGGACTAGCGGGATCCCCAATGAGCAGTTCTTC
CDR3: CASSEGRTSGIPNEQFF

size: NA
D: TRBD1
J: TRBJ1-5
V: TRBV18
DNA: TGTGCCAGCTCACCTTTAGGGGGCCGAAATCAGCCCCAGCATTTT
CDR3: CASSPLGGRNQPQHF

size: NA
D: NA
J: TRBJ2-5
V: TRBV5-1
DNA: TGCGCCAGCAGCTTGAGGTCTGACCAAGAGACCCAGTACTTC
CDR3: CASSLRSDQETQYF

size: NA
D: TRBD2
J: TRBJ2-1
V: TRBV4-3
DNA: TGCGCCAGCAGCCAAGAAGGTGGGGGGGCCTACAATGAGCAGTTCTTC
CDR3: CASSQEGGGAYNEQFF

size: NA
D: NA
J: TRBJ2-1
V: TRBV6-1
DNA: TGTGCCAGCACCGACTGGGGTGTCACTGAGCAGTTCTTC
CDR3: CASTDWGVTEQFF

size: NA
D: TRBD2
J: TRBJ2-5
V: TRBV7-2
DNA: TGTGCCAGCAGCTTAGATCCTAGCGGTGTAGAGACCCAGTACTTC
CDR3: CASSLDPSGVETQYF

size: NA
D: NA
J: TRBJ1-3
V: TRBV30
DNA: TGTGCCTGGAGTGTAGCTGGGAACCCCACCATATATTTT
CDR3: CAWSVAGNPTIYF

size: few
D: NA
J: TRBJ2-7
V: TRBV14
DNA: TGTGCCAGCAGCCAAGATTCGGTCTACGAGCAGTACTTC
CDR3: CASSQDSVYEQYF

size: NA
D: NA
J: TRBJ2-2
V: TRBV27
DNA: TGTGCCAGCAGTTTTCTAGGTGCCGGGGAGCTGTTTTTT
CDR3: CASSFLGAGELFF